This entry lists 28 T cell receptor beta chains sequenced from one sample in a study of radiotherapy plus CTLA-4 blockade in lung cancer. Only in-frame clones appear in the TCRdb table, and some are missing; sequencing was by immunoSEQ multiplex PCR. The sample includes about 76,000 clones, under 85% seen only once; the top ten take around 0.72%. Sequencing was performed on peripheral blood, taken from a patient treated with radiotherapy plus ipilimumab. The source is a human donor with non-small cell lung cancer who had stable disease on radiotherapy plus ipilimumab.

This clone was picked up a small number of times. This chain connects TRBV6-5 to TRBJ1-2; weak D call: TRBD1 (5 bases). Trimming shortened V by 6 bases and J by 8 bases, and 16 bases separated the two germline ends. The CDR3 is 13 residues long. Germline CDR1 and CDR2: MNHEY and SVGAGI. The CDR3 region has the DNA TGTGCCAGCAGATCCGGGACCCCCCCGGGCTACACCTTC. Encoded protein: CASRSGTPPGYTF.

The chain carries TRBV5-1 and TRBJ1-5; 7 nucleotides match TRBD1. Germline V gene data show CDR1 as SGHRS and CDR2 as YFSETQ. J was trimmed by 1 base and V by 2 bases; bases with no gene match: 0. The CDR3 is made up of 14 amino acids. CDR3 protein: CASSLQGSNQPQHF. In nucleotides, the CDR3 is TGCGCCAGCAGCTTACAGGGGAGCAATCAGCCCCAGCATTTT.

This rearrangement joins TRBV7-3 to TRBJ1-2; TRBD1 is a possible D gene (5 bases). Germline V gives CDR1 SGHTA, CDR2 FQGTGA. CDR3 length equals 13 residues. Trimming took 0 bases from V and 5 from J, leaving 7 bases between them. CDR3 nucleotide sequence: TGTGCCAGCAGCTTAACGGGGCAATATGGCTACACCTTC. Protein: CASSLTGQYGYTF.

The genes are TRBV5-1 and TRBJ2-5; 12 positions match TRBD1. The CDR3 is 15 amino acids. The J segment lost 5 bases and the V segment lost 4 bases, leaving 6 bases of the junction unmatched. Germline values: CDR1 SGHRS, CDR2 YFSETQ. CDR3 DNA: TGCGCCAGCAGCGGGGGGACAGGGGGCCCGGAGACCCAGTACTTC. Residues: CASSGGTGGPETQYF.

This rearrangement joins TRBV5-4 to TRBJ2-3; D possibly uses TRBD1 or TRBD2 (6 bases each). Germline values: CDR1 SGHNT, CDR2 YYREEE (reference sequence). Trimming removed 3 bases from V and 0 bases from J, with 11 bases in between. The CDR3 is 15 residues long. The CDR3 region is CASSSGGGSTDTQYF. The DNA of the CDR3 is TGTGCCAGCAGCTCCGGAGGGGGGAGCACAGATACGCAGTATTTT. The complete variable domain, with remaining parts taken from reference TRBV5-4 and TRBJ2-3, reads ETGVTQSPTHLIKTRGQQVTLRCSSQSGHNTVSWYQQALGQGPQFIFQYYREEENGRGNFPPRFSGLQFPNYSSELNVNALELDDSALYLCASSSGGGSTDTQYFGPGTRLTVL.

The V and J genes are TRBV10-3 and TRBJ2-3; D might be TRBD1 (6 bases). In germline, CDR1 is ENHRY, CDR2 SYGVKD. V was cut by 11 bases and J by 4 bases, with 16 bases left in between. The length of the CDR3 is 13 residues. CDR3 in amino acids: CAARDISADTQYF. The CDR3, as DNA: TGTGCCGCCCGGGACATATCTGCAGATACGCAGTATTTT.

The CDR3 coding sequence is TGTGCCAGCAGTGCCACCTTTATAAGGGGCGCTGTTGGCTACACCTTC. Protein product: CASSATFIRGAVGYTF. The chain is built from TRBV28 and TRBJ1-2, with D tentatively TRBD1 (5 bases). This CDR3 is built from 16 residues. Deletions cut 5 bases from V and 7 bases from J, with 23 bases between. Germline V gene sequence: CDR1 MDHEN, CDR2 SYDVKM.

The CDR3 DNA is TGTGCTAGTGGTCAGGGTGCGGACACCGGGGAGCTGTTTTTT. Its protein is CASGQGADTGELFF. The V and J genes are TRBV12-5 and TRBJ2-2, with D perhaps TRBD1 (5 bases). V lost 5 bases, J lost 3 bases, and 10 bases lay in between. The CDR3 consists of 14 residues. Germline V gene data show CDR1 as LGHNT and CDR2 as FRNRAP. The full variable domain, completed using reference TRBV12-5 and TRBJ2-2, is DARVTQTPRHKVTEMGQEVTMRCQPILGHNTVFWYRQTMMQGLELLAYFRNRAPLDDSGMPKDRFSAEMPDATLATLKIQPSEPRDSAVYFCASGQGADTGELFFGEGSRLTVL.

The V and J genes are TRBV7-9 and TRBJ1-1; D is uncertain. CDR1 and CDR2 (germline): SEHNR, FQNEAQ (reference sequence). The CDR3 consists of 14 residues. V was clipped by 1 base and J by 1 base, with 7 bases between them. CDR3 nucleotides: TGTGCCAGCAGCTTAGTGGGTGGGAACACTGAAGCTTTCTTT. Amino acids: CASSLVGGNTEAFF.

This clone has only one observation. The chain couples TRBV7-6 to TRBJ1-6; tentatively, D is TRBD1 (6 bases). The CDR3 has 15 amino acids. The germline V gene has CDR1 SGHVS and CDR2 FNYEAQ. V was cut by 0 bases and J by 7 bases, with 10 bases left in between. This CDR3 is CASSLASGVNSPLHF. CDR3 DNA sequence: TGTGCCAGCAGCTTAGCGTCAGGGGTCAATTCACCCCTCCACTTT.

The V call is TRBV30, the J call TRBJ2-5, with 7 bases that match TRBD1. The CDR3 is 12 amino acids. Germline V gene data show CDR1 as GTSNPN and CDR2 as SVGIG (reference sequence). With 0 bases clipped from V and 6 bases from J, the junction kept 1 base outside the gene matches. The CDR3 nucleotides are TGTGCCTGGAGTGTACAGGGGAAGACCCAGTACTTC. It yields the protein CAWSVQGKTQYF.

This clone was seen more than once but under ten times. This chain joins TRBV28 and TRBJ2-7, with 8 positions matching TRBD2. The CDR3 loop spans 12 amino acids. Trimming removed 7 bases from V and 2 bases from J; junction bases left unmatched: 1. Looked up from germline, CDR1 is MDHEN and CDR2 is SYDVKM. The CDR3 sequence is CASTGGPYEQYF. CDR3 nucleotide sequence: TGTGCCAGCACGGGAGGGCCCTACGAGCAGTACTTC.

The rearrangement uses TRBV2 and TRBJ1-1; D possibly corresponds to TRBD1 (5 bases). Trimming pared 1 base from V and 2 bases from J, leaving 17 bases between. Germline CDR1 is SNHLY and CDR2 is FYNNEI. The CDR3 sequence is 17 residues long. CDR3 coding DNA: TGTGCCAGCAGTGAAGACCGGCTGGGGGGAAGTAACACTGAAGCTTTCTTT. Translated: CASSEDRLGGSNTEAFF. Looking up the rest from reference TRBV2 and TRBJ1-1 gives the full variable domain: EPEVTQTPSHQVTQMGQEVILRCVPISNHLYFYWYRQILGQKVEFLVSFYNNEISEKSEIFDDQFSVERPDGSNFTLKIRSTKLEDSAMYFCASSEDRLGGSNTEAFFGQGTRLTVV.

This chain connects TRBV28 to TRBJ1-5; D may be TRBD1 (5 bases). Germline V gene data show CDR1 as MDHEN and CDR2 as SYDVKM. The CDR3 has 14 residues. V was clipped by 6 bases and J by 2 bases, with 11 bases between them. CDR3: CASSPDSGNQPQHF. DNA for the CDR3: TGTGCCAGCAGCCCTGACAGTGGCAATCAGCCCCAGCATTTT.

CDR3 amino acids: CASRDFTEAFF. The CDR3 bases are TGCGCCAGCAGAGATTTCACTGAAGCTTTCTTT. This rearrangement joins TRBV10-2 to TRBJ1-1; D ambiguous. This CDR3 has 11 amino acids. The V and J ends lost 6 bases and 4 bases respectively, with 6 bases between them. CDR1 and CDR2 from the germline V gene are WSHSY and SAAADI.

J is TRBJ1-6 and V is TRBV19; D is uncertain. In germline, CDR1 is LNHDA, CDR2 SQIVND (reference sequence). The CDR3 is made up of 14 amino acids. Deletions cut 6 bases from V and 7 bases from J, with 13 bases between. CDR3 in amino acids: CASRARVKNSPLHF. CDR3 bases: TGTGCCAGTAGAGCAAGGGTGAAAAATTCACCCCTCCACTTT. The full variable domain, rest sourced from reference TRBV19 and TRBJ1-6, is DGGITQSPKYLFRKEGQNVTLSCEQNLNHDAMYWYRQDPGQGLRLIYYSQIVNDFQKGDIAEGYSVSREKKESFPLTVTSAQKNPTAFYLCASRARVKNSPLHFGNGTRLTVT.

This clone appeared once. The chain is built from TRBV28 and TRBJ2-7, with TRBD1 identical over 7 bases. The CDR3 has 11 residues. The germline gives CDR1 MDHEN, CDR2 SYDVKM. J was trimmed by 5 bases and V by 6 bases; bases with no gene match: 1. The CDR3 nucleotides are TGTGCCAGCAGAGACAGGGACGAGCAGTACTTC. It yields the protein CASRDRDEQYF.

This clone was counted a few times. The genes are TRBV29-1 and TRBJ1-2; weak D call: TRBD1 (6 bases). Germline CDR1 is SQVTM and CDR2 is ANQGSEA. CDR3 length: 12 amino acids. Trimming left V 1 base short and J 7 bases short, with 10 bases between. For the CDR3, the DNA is TGCAGCGTTGAAGGGGGGGCTGGTGGCTACACCTTC. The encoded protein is CSVEGGAGGYTF.

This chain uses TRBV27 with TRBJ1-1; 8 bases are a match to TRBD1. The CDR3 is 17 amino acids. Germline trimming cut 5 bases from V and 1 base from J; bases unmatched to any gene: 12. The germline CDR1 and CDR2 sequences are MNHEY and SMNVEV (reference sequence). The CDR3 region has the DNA TGTGCCAGCAGTCCCAGCGGCAGGGGGCGAGGGAACACTGAAGCTTTCTTT. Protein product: CASSPSGRGRGNTEAFF.

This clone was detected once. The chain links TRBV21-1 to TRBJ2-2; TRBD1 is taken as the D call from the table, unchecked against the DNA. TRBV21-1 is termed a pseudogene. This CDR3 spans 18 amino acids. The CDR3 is CASSPPRLGGHLTGELFF. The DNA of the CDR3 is TGTGCCAGCAGCCCACCAAGATTAGGTGGACACCTCACCGGGGAGCTGTTTTTT.

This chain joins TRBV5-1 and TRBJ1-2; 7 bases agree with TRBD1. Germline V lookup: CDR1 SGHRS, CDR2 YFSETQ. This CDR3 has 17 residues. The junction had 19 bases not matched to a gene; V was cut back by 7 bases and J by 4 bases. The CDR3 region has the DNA TGCGCCAGCGGAACGCCGATTGGGACAGCGACTCGCTATGGCTACACCTTC. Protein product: CASGTPIGTATRYGYTF. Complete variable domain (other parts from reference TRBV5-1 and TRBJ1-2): KAGVTQTPRYLIKTRGQQVTLSCSPISGHRSVSWYQQTPGQGLQFLFEYFSETQRNKGNFPGRFSGRQFSNSRSEMNVSTLELGDSALYLCASGTPIGTATRYGYTFGSGTRLTVV.

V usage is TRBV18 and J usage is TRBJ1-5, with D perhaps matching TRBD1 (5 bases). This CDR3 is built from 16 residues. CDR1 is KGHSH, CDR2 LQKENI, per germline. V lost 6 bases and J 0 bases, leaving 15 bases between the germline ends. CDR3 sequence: CASSNQGAASNQPQHF. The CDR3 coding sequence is TGTGCCAGCTCCAACCAAGGGGCAGCTAGCAATCAGCCCCAGCATTTT.

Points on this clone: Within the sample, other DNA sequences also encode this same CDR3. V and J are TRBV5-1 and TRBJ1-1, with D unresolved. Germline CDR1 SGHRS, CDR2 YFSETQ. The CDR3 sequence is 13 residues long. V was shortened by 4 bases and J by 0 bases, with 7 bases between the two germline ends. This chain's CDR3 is CASSPDMNTEAFF. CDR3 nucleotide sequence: TGCGCCAGCAGCCCTGACATGAACACTGAAGCTTTCTTT.

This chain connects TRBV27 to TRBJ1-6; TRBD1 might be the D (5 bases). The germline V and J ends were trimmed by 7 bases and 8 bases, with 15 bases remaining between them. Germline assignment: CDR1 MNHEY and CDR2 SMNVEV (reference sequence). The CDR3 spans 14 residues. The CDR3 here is CASTSQGRDSPLHF. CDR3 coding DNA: TGTGCCAGCACCTCCCAGGGTCGGGATTCACCCCTCCACTTT.

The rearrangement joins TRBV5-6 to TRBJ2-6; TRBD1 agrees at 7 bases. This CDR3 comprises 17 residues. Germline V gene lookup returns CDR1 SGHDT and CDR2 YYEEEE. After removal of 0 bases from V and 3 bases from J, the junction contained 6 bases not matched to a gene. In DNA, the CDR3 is TGTGCCAGCAGCTTGGACAGGGGAAGAGGTGGGGCCAACGTCCTGACTTTC. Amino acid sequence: CASSLDRGRGGANVLTF.

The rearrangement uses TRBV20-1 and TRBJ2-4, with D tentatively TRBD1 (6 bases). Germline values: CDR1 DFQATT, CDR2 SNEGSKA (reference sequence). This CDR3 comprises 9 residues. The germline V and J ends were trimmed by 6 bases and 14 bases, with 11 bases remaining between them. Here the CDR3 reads CSAGRTEYF. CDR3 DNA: TGCAGTGCCGGAAGGACAGAGTACTTC.

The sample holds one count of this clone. The CDR3 region is CASSYTANYGYTF. Here the CDR3 DNA reads TGTGCCAGCAGTTACACAGCTAACTATGGCTACACCTTC. This chain joins TRBV27 and TRBJ1-2; no reliable D call. The CDR3 is made up of 13 amino acids. Germline V lookup: CDR1 MNHEY, CDR2 SMNVEV (reference sequence). Trimming stripped 4 bases from V and 0 bases from J, with 6 bases between.

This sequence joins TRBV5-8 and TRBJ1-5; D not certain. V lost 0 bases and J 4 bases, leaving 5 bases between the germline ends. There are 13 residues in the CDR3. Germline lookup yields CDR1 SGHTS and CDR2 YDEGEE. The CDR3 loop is CASSLVRNQPQHF. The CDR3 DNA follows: TGTGCCAGCAGCTTGGTTCGAAATCAGCCCCAGCATTTT.